The 24 T cell receptor beta chains below all came from one sample that was sequenced in a study of tumor-infiltrating lymphocytes in primary liver carcinoma. cDNA specific to TCR beta was made from 500 ng of total RNA, with a constant-region primer employed for priming. Three rounds of nested multiplex PCR with slightly modified ARM-PCR produced TCR beta libraries. Running roughly 10 cycles apiece, the first two PCR rounds relied on TRBV1-TRBV30 forward primers together with a C-beta reverse primer. TCRdb analysed the multiplex PCR reads with MiXCR anew, one entry per CDR3 protein. Of fewer than 350,000 distinct CDR3 sequences listed, roughly 60% are singletons. Unsorted whole blood yielded the blood RNA, and germline DNA was also extracted. The sequenced sample was peripheral blood. The receptor set was obtained from a man aged 35-49 years with primary liver carcinoma and hepatitis B virus infection.

Notes on this clonotype: This may arise from a read error, as a much more abundant clone is one base away. The genes are TRBV6-1 and TRBJ2-1; 7 bases match TRBD1. CDR1 and CDR2 (germline): MNHNS, SASEGT. CDR3 length: 16 residues. V trimming: 6 bases; J trimming: 0 bases; junction bases outside the gene matches: 8. The CDR3 spells CASRKETGSSYNEQFF. Written as DNA, the CDR3 is TGTGCCAGCAGAAAAGAGACAGGGAGCTCCTACAATGAGCAGTTCTTC.

Regarding this clonotype: One end of the junction fails to match germline, which may point to a read error. This CDR3 reads CVSSELPQTSSYNEQFF. As DNA, the CDR3 is TGTGTCAGCAGTGAACTCCCCCAAACGAGCTCCTACAATGAGCAGTTCTTC. The chain recombines TRBV6-1 with TRBJ2-1, with unresolved D. Germline V gene lookup returns CDR1 MNHNS and CDR2 SASEGT. This CDR3 is 17 amino acids long.

This clonotype was detected once. The junction and the germline gene differ at one end; a read error may be behind it. CDR3 residues: CSAGLGWTDAFF. The CDR3 DNA is TGCAGCGCCGGTCTGGGTTGGACTGACGCTTTCTTT. The V and J genes are TRBV29-1 and TRBJ1-1; D gene unclear. From germline, CDR1 is SQVTM and CDR2 ANQGSEA. The CDR3 contains 12 residues.

Details on this clonotype: A much larger clone is a single base away; this may be a read error. The conserved final phenylalanine or tryptophan is absent from the CDR3, which likely points to a read error. This chain connects TRBV29-1 to TRBJ1-2; 7 bases map to TRBD1. The V gene's germline CDR1 is SQVTM and CDR2 ANQGSEA. This CDR3 is built from 12 residues. V dropped 8 bases and J dropped 7; count of bases not matched to a gene: 10. The CDR3 loop is CSTRQGGAGYTS. The DNA of the CDR3 is TGCAGCACCAGACAGGGAGGAGCTGGCTACACCTCC.

With regard to this clonotype: One junction end disagrees with the germline gene, perhaps due to a read error. The rearrangement joins TRBV12-3 or TRBV12-4 to TRBJ1-4; possibly TRBD1 for D (5 bases). The length of the CDR3 is 14 residues. This CDR3 is CAIGDSGLDEKLSF. CDR3 nucleotides: TGTGCCATCGGAGACAGTGGGCTGGATGAAAAACTGTCTTTT.

This clonotype occurred many times. The rearrangement joins TRBV4-2 to TRBJ1-1; 8 nucleotides line up with TRBD1. V shed 4 bases and J 5 bases; nucleotides not matched to a gene: 3. Germline loops: CDR1 LGHNA, CDR2 YNFKEQ. CDR3 length equals 13 residues. The CDR3, as DNA: TGTGCCAGCAGCCCCCAGGGGGCGACTGAAGCTTTCTTT. It translates to CASSPQGATEAFF.

In regard to this clonotype: No conserved phenylalanine or tryptophan is present at the end of the CDR3, so a read error is the likely explanation. This rearrangement joins TRBV11-3 to TRBJ1-1, with 7 bases aligning to TRBD1. The CDR3 is made up of 15 amino acids. CDR1 is SGHNT, CDR2 YENEEA, per germline. The CDR3 sequence is CASSLAAGTVTEAFS. The CDR3, as DNA: TGTGCCAGTAGCTTAGCCGCCGGGACAGTCACTGAAGCTTTCAGT.

This clonotype was counted at least ten times. V and J are TRBV10-3 and TRBJ2-2, with D possibly being TRBD1 (6 bases). The CDR3 loop spans 14 amino acids. The V end was cut by 6 bases, the J end by 0 bases, with 8 bases between. CDR1 ENHRY and CDR2 SYGVKD come from the germline V gene. The DNA of the CDR3 is TGTGCCATCAGGGACAGTGCGAACACCGGGGAGCTGTTTTTT. Translating gives CAIRDSANTGELFF.

This clonotype was seen many times. This rearrangement joins TRBV6-2 or TRBV6-3 to TRBJ2-5; D gene ambiguous. Germline V gene data show CDR1 as MNHEY and CDR2 as SVGEGT. Deletions cut 0 bases from V and 2 bases from J, with 7 bases between. The CDR3 runs to 14 residues. This CDR3 is CASSYSSAQETQYF. CDR3 bases: TGTGCCAGCAGTTACTCCTCCGCACAAGAGACCCAGTACTTC.

Note on this clonotype: An end of the junction does not agree with germline; a read error may underlie this. The rearrangement links TRBV11-2 to TRBJ2-1, with D unresolved. Germline loops: CDR1 SGHAT, CDR2 FQNNGV. CDR3 length equals 13 residues. CDR3 sequence reads: CASRLGRNNEQSF. The CDR3 nucleotides are TGTGCCAGCAGATTAGGCCGGAACAATGAGCAGTCCTTC.

A word on this clonotype: A junction end diverges from the germline sequence, so it may reflect a read error. The V gene is TRBV12-3 or TRBV12-4, the J gene TRBJ2-1, with 7 positions matching TRBD2. The CDR3 has 15 amino acids. Written as DNA, the CDR3 is TGTACCAGCAGATGGACTAGAGGGGTCGCCAATGAGCAGTTCTTC. Protein sequence: CTSRWTRGVANEQFF.

For this clonotype: Given a much more abundant clone one base away, this may be a read error. The chain has TRBV6-1 and TRBJ1-5; D gene ambiguous. Germline CDR1 MNHNS, CDR2 SASEGT. This CDR3 spans 13 amino acids. V was trimmed by 6 bases and J by 5 bases, leaving 11 bases between them. The CDR3 nucleotides are TGTGCCAGCAGGGCCCGGCCGGATCAGCCCCAGCATTTT. This gives the protein CASRARPDQPQHF.

As for this clonotype: This may arise from a read error, as a much more abundant clone is one base away. The chain is built from TRBV4-2 and TRBJ2-4; the match to TRBD2 covers 8 bases. Germline assignment: CDR1 LGHNA and CDR2 YNFKEQ. The CDR3 covers 16 residues. The CDR3 coding sequence is TGTGCCAGCAGCCCCTACCGGGGGGGAGCCCCTAACATTAAGTACTTC. Translating gives CASSPYRGGAPNIKYF.

To note about this clonotype: A read error may be the cause here, since a much bigger clone is one base away. The rearrangement links TRBV6-5 to TRBJ2-3; no clear D gene. The germline CDR1 and CDR2 sequences are MNHEY and SVGAGI. The CDR3 is made up of 14 amino acids. The ends were cut back, 6 bases at V and 4 bases at J, with 14 bases in the middle. The CDR3 loop is CASRYEDAADTQYF. The CDR3 DNA reads TGTGCCAGCAGATACGAGGACGCGGCAGATACGCAGTATTTT.

As regards this clonotype: A single base separates this from a much larger clone, so it may be a read error. The V and J genes are TRBV4-2 and TRBJ1-6; the D is unclear. Germline V lookup: CDR1 LGHNA, CDR2 YNFKEQ. CDR3 length: 15 amino acids. Trimming pared 0 bases from V and 9 bases from J, leaving 12 bases between. The CDR3 region is CASSQEEGLGSPLHF. CDR3 nucleotide sequence: TGTGCCAGCAGCCAAGAGGAAGGATTAGGTTCACCCCTCCACTTT.

This clonotype was observed at least ten times. The J gene is TRBJ2-1, the V gene TRBV5-1; 9 bases match TRBD1. The germline V gene encodes CDR1 SGHRS and CDR2 YFSETQ. The CDR3 loop spans 16 amino acids. V shed 0 bases and J 4 bases; nucleotides not matched to a gene: 5. CDR3 DNA: TGCGCCAGCAGCTTGGCCCCGGGACAGGGATACAATGAGCAGTTCTTC. Translated, it gives CASSLAPGQGYNEQFF. Combining the CDR3 with reference TRBV5-1 and TRBJ2-1 gives the whole variable domain KAGVTQTPRYLIKTRGQQVTLSCSPISGHRSVSWYQQTPGQGLQFLFEYFSETQRNKGNFPGRFSGRQFSNSRSEMNVSTLELGDSALYLCASSLAPGQGYNEQFFGPGTRLTVL.

The rearrangement uses TRBV6-5 and TRBJ2-7; 10 nucleotides match TRBD1. Trimming took 4 bases from V and 8 from J; bases not matched to a gene: 14. The V gene's germline CDR1 is MNHEY and CDR2 SVGAGI. The CDR3 contains 16 residues. CDR3 DNA sequence: TGTGCCAGCAGTTCCCCACCGGGACAGGGGCCTTACAAGCAGTACTTC. This codes for CASSSPPGQGPYKQYF.

This chain joins TRBV5-4 and TRBJ2-5, with D tentatively TRBD1 (6 bases). CDR1 and CDR2 (germline): SGHNT, YYREEE (reference sequence). This CDR3 region has 14 residues. V dropped 2 bases and J dropped 7 bases, with 15 bases sitting between them. The CDR3 reads CASSLQGREGTQYF. The CDR3 DNA reads as TGTGCCAGCAGCTTACAGGGTCGGGAAGGGACCCAGTACTTC.

As concerns this clonotype: A much larger clone differs by one base, so this may be a read error. Here the CDR3 reads CASSPGDSTSYGYTF. In DNA, the CDR3 is TGCGCCAGCAGCCCCGGGGACAGTACGAGCTATGGCTACACCTTC. This rearrangement joins TRBV4-1 to TRBJ1-2, with 7 positions matching TRBD1. J lost 4 bases, V lost 4 bases, and 9 bases had no gene match. CDR3 length: 15 amino acids. The germline V gene encodes CDR1 MGHRA and CDR2 YSYEKL.

The chain recombines TRBV5-4 with TRBJ1-2, with D possibly matching TRBD1 (5 bases). The CDR3 has 14 amino acids. Trimming took off 0 bases at V and 7 bases at J, with 13 bases between the two ends. Germline lookup yields CDR1 SGHNT and CDR2 YYREEE (reference sequence). The CDR3 region is CASSLEVGEAGYTF. The CDR3 DNA sequence: TGTGCCAGCAGCTTGGAGGTGGGGGAAGCTGGCTACACCTTC.

The rearrangement joins TRBV12-3 or TRBV12-4 to TRBJ1-1, with D perhaps matching TRBD1 (5 bases). The CDR3 is 16 amino acids. V lost 2 bases and J lost 10, with 23 bases in between. The CDR3, as DNA: TGTGCCAGCAGTTTATGGGGACGGGGCATGAACTCTGGAGCTTTCTTT. Translating it yields CASSLWGRGMNSGAFF.

To note about this clonotype: A read error may explain this, as a much larger clone is one base away. DNA of the CDR3: TGTGCCAGCAGTTACGGGTCAGCCCCAGATACGCAGCATTTT. The encoded protein is CASSYGSAPDTQHF. The rearrangement joins TRBV6-5 to TRBJ2-3, with unresolved D. The J call is doubtful: the DNA matches TRBJ1-5 better. Germline lookup yields CDR1 MNHEY and CDR2 SVGAGI. The CDR3 loop spans 14 amino acids.

This chain connects TRBV27 to TRBJ1-6; D gene unclear. The CDR3 runs 14 residues. The germline V gene encodes CDR1 MNHEY and CDR2 SMNVEV (reference sequence). The V end was cut by 6 bases, the J end by 5 bases, with 11 bases between. CDR3 sequence (DNA): TGTGCCAGCAGGGAGCCGGAAAATAATTCACCCCTCCACTTT. Encoded protein: CASREPENNSPLHF.

In regard to this clonotype: A much larger clone lies one base from this, so it may be a read error. The chain has TRBV12-5 and TRBJ1-1, with D tentatively TRBD1 (5 bases). CDR1 and CDR2 from the germline V gene are LGHNT and FRNRAP. CDR3 length: 13 residues. Trimming left V 5 bases short and J 8 bases short, with 15 bases between. The DNA of the CDR3 is TGTGCTAGTGGTCCCTCCCTCGAGGGGGAAGCTTTCTTT. It specifies CASGPSLEGEAFF.